This TCR beta chain was obtained from a study of CD8 T cells in ankylosing spondylitis. Whole-study findings and limits: There was a TCR beta motif, made of eight highly homologous variants, that appeared characteristic of ankylosing spondylitis blood. It was reported that disease-linked clones were significantly enriched in matched ankylosing spondylitis synovial fluid.

Each CDR3 protein gets one entry after TCRdb re-called the 5' RACE reads with MiXCR. The repertoire holds some 90,000 distinct CDR3 sequences, with approximately 30% as singletons. Note on this clonotype: Its antigen is still unknown.

CDR3 length equals 15 residues. V was cut by 1 base and J by 5 bases, with 15 bases left in between. Germline loops: CDR1 SGHRS, CDR2 YFSETQ. The sequencing input was blood, either unsorted or a sorted T cell fraction (not recorded which). The J gene is TRBJ2-5, the V gene TRBV5-1; tentative D call: TRBD2 (5 bases). The TCR was taken from a male donor with ankylosing spondylitis or in good health (not recorded which). The CDR3 sequence: CASSLSAGNGETQYF. DNA of the CDR3: TGCGCCAGCAGCTTGTCCGCCGGGAATGGGGAGACCCAGTACTTC. The full variable domain, its missing parts supplied by reference TRBV5-1 and TRBJ2-5, is KAGVTQTPRYLIKTRGQQVTLSCSPISGHRSVSWYQQTPGQGLQFLFEYFSETQRNKGNFPGRFSGRQFSNSRSEMNVSTLELGDSALYLCASSLSAGNGETQYFGPGTRLLVL.